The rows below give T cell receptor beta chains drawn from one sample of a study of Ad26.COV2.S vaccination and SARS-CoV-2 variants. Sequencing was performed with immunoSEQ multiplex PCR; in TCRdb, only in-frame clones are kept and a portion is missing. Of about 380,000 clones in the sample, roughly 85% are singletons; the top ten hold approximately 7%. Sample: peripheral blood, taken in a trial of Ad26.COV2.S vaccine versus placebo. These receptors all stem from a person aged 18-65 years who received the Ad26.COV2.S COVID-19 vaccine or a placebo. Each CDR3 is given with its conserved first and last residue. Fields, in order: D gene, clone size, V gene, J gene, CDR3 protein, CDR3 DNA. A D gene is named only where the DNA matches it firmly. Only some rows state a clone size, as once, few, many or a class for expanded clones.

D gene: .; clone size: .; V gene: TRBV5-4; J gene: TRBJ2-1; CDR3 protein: CASSSGFPPYNEQFF; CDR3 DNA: TGTGCCAGCAGCTCGGGTTTTCCCCCCTACAATGAGCAGTTCTTC
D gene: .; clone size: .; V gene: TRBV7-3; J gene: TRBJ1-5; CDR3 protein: CASSLDGGTPQHF; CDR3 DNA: TGTGCCAGCAGCTTAGATGGGGGTACGCCCCAGCATTTT
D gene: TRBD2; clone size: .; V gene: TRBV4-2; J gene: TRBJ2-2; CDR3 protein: CASSQVIWLAGGSNTGELFF; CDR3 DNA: TGTGCCAGCAGCCAAGTCATATGGCTAGCGGGGGGATCGAACACCGGGGAGCTGTTTTTT
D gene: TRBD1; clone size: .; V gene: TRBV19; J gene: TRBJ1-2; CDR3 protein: CASSMTGDYGYTF; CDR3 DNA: TGTGCCAGTAGTATGACAGGGGACTATGGCTACACCTTC
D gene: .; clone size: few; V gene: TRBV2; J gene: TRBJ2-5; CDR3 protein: CASRPEETQYF; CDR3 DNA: TGTGCCAGCAGGCCGGAAGAGACCCAGTACTTC
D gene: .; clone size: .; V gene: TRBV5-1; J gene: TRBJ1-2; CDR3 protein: CASSTQDSLYGYTF; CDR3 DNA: TGCGCCAGCAGCACCCAGGACTCCCTCTATGGCTACACCTTC
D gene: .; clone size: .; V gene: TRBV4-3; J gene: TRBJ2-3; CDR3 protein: CASSLRGMFSDTQYF; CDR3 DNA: TGCGCCAGCAGCCTCAGGGGTATGTTTTCGGATACGCAGTATTTT
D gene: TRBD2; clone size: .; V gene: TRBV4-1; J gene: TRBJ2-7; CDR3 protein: CASSPRLAGGLSSYEQYF; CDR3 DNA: TGCGCCAGCAGCCCCCGACTAGCGGGAGGCCTCTCCTCCTACGAGCAGTACTTC
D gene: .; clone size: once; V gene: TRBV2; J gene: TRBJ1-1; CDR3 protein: CASKREVKNTEAFF; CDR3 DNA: TGTGCCAGCAAGCGAGAGGTCAAAAACACTGAAGCTTTCTTT
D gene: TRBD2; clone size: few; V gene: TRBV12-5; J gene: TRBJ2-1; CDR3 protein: CASGPRTSGPHNEQFF; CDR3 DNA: TGTGCTAGTGGTCCCCGGACTAGCGGGCCTCACAATGAGCAGTTCTTC
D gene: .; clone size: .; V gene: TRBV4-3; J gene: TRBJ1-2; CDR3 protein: CASSQDLYQGEDAYFYGYTF; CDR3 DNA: TGCGCCAGCAGCCAAGATCTGTACCAAGGTGAAGACGCCTACTTCTATGGCTACACCTTC
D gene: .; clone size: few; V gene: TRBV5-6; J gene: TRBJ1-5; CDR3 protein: CASSLGPGQPQHF; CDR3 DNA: TGTGCCAGCAGCTTAGGCCCGGGGCAGCCCCAGCATTTT
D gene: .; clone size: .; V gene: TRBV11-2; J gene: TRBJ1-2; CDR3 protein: CASSLGGLYYGYTF; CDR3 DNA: TGTGCCAGCAGCTTGGGCGGACTATACTATGGCTACACCTTC
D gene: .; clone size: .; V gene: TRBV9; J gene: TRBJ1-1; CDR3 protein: CASSVGFRLNTEAFF; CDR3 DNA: TGTGCCAGCAGCGTAGGGTTTCGGCTGAACACTGAAGCTTTCTTT
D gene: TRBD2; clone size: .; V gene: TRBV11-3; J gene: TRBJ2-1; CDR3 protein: CASSGTGTSGQFF; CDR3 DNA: TGTGCCAGCAGCGGAACGGGGACTAGCGGGCAGTTCTTC
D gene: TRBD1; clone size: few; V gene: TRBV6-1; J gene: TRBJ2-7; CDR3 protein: CASSEARTGEVEQYF; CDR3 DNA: TGTGCCAGCAGTGAAGCCCGGACAGGGGAGGTCGAGCAGTACTTC
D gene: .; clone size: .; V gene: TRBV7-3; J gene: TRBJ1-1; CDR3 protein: CASSAQMNTEAFF; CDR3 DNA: TGTGCCAGCAGCGCCCAAATGAACACTGAAGCTTTCTTT
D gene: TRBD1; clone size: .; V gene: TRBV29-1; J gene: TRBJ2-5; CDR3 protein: CSGGGQGETQYF; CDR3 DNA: TGCAGCGGGGGGGGACAGGGAGAGACCCAGTACTTC
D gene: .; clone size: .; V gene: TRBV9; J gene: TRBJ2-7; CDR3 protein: CASSVGRGVNEQYF; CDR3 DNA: TGTGCCAGCAGCGTAGGGCGCGGGGTCAACGAGCAGTACTTC
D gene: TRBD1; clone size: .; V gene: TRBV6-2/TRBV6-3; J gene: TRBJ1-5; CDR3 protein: CASSYEPGQGPGGNQPQHF; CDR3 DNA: TGTGCCAGCAGTTACGAGCCTGGACAGGGCCCGGGGGGCAATCAGCCCCAGCATTTT
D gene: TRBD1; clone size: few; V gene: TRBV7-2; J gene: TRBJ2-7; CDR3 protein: CASNDRGRSYEQYF; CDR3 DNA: TGTGCCAGCAACGACAGGGGACGATCCTACGAGCAGTACTTC